This T cell receptor (beta chain) was documented in a study of blood T cell repertoires in COVID-19. Germline CDR1 and CDR2: KGHSH and LQKENI. The CDR3 extends over 15 amino acids. The V end was cut by 5 bases, the J end by 5 bases, with 18 bases between. Adults between about 18 and 89 years of age took part from 20 to 25 US areas. In the original workflow: Amplification with reference gene primers provided the estimates of nucleated cell counts. Some clones are missing from TCRdb's copy, which holds only in-frame ones; the method was immunoSEQ multiplex PCR. The DNA gave D and trimming, while V, J and clone size come from that table. The sample lists around 250,000 clones, approximately 83% occurring once. This clone was detected only once.

The origin of this receptor is a man aged 45-65 years who had recovered from COVID-19. V and J are TRBV18 and TRBJ1-1; the D gene is possibly TRBD1 (6 bases). The sequenced sample consisted of PBMCs or T cells enriched from blood (not recorded which). This CDR3 is CASSTVGAQGTEAFF. In DNA, the CDR3 is TGTGCCAGCTCAACAGTAGGGGCGCAGGGGACTGAAGCTTTCTTT.